This is a list of T cell receptor beta chains from one sample in a study of post-analysis software for immune sequencing data. TCRdb itself ran the PCR reads through MiXCR, one entry per CDR3 protein. This table holds approximately 400,000 distinct CDR3 sequences, about a third found once. The sequencing sample was made of blood. The source of these receptors is a girl between 5 and 17 years old with multiple sclerosis. Both conserved end residues are part of each CDR3. A D gene is named only where the DNA matches it firmly. The listing skips clone size in some rows; elsewhere it reads once, few, many or a size class.

>TRBV5-1|.|TRBJ2-5|.|15
CASSLGTLSGETQYF
TGCGCCAGCAGCTTGGGGACCCTAAGCGGGGAGACCCAGTACTTC
>TRBV11-2|.|TRBJ2-7|.|15
CASRSVRRSSYEQYF
TGTGCCAGCAGAAGTGTCAGGAGAAGCTCCTACGAGCAGTACTTC
>TRBV4-1|.|TRBJ1-5|once|15
CASSQDQAGYQPQHF
TGCGCCAGCAGCCAAGATCAGGCAGGGTATCAGCCCCAGCATTTT
>TRBV7-2|.|TRBJ2-4|.|14
CASSLGQSLSVQYF
TGTGCCAGCAGCTTAGGGCAGTCACTCTCGGTTCAGTACTTC
>TRBV2|.|TRBJ2-3|.|16
CASSSGRRGGTDTQYF
TGTGCCAGCAGTTCGGGACGCAGGGGTGGAACAGATACGCAGTATTTT
>TRBV3-1|.|TRBJ2-7|few|15
CASSSLYRRSYEQYF
TGTGCCAGCAGTTCCCTCTATCGCCGATCCTACGAGCAGTACTTC
>TRBV24-1|TRBD1|TRBJ1-2|.|15
CATSDGQEGAYGYTF
TGTGCCACCAGTGATGGACAGGAGGGGGCTTATGGCTACACCTTC
>TRBV20-1|.|TRBJ2-7|.|14
CSARDSRGSYEQYF
TGCAGTGCTAGAGATAGCCGGGGTAGCTACGAGCAGTACTTC
>TRBV4-1|.|TRBJ1-1|.|16
CASSQPGFPMNTEAFF
TGCGCCAGCAGCCAACCGGGATTTCCAATGAACACTGAAGCTTTCTTT
>TRBV6-5|TRBD2|TRBJ2-5|few|18
CASSYSGVSGEAGETQYF
TGTGCCAGCAGTTACTCGGGGGTTAGCGGGGAGGCCGGAGAGACCCAGTACTTC
>TRBV7-2|.|TRBJ1-2|few|14
CATRSGADTNGYTF
TGTGCCACCAGGTCGGGGGCAGACACTAATGGCTACACCTTC
>TRBV6-2/TRBV6-3|.|TRBJ2-1|few|14
CASSTSISYNEQFF
TGTGCCAGCTCAACTAGCATTTCCTACAATGAGCAGTTCTTC
>TRBV20-1|.|TRBJ1-6|.|15
CSARLGSLHNSPLHF
TGCAGTGCCCGATTGGGCAGTCTCCATAATTCACCCCTCCACTTT
>TRBV29-1|.|TRBJ2-2|.|14
CSVEKQGDTGELFF
TGCAGCGTCGAGAAACAGGGAGACACCGGGGAGCTGTTTTTT